What follows is one TCR beta chain and its context. Its target is unknown. Buffy coats from blood donors, median age 56 years (range roughly 21-70), approximately 60% female, served as healthy controls. Trimming took 2 bases from V and 7 from J, leaving 11 bases between them. The germline CDR1 and CDR2 sequences are MNHEY and SVGAGI. This CDR3 region has 14 residues. This entry belongs to a study of somatic mutations in cytotoxic T cells in rheumatoid arthritis. The protocol was immunoSEQ multiplex PCR, while the TCRdb copy is restricted to in-frame clones and leaves out a portion. The sample includes 10,000 to 12,000 clones, roughly 80% of them seen just once. Notes on the study in general: A largest CD8+ clone above 20% of CD8+ cells occurred in about an eighth of the roughly 60 patients. Among rheumatoid arthritis patients and age-matched healthy controls, CD8+ T-cell clonality was not significantly different. Age was associated with higher CD8+ clonality in rheumatoid arthritis patients, not in healthy controls.

The rearrangement uses TRBV6-5 and TRBJ1-4; the D is unclear. The sequenced material came from CD8+ T cells sorted from blood. The sequence derives from a man aged 50-59 years in good health. The CDR3 nucleotides read TGTGCCAGCAGTTACGACATATCTGGTGAAAAACTGTTTTTT. Protein product: CASSYDISGEKLFF.